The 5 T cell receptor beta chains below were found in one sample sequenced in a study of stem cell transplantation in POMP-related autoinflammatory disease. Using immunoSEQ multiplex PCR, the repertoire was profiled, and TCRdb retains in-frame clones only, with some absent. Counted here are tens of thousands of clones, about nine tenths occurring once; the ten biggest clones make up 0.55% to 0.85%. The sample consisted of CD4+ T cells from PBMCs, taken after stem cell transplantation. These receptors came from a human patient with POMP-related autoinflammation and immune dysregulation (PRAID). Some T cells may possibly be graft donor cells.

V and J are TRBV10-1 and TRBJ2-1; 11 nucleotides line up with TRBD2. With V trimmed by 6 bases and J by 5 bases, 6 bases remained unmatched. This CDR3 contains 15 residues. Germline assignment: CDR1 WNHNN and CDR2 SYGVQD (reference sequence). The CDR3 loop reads CASSPTSGANNEQFF. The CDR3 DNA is TGCGCCAGCAGCCCGACTAGCGGGGCTAACAATGAGCAGTTCTTC.

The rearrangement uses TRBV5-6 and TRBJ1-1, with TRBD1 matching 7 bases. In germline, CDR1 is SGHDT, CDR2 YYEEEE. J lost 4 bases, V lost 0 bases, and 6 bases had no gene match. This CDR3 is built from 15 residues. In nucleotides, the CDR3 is TGTGCCAGCAGCTTGGCCGACAGGGTGGGCACTGAAGCTTTCTTT. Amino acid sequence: CASSLADRVGTEAFF.

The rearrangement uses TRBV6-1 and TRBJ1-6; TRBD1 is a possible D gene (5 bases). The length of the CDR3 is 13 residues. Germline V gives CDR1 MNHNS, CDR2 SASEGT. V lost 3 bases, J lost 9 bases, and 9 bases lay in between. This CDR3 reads CASSERGSSPLHF. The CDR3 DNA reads TGTGCCAGCAGTGAGAGGGGTTCTTCACCCCTCCACTTT.

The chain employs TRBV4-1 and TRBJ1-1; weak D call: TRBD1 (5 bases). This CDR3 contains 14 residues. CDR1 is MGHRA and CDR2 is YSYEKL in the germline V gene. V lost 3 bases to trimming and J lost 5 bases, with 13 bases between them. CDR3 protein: CASSQAARATEAFF. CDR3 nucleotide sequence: TGCGCCAGCAGCCAGGCCGCCAGGGCTACTGAAGCTTTCTTT.

CDR3 protein: CAARGAGNTIYF. The CDR3 nucleotides read TGTGCGGCAAGAGGCGCTGGAAACACCATATATTTT. The genes are TRBV28 and TRBJ1-3; D remains ambiguous. The germline CDR1 and CDR2 sequences are MDHEN and SYDVKM. The length of the CDR3 is 12 residues.